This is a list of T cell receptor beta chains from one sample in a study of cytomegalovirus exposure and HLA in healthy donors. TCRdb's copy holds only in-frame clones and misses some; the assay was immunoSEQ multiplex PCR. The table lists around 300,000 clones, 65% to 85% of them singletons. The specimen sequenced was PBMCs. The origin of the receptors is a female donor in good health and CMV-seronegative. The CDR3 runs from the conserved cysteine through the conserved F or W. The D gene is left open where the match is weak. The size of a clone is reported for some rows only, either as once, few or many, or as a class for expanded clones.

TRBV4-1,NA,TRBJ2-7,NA,TGCGCCAGCAGCCAAGAGGTCGGGGGATCGGGAGAGGGCGAGCAGTACTTC,CASSQEVGGSGEGEQYF
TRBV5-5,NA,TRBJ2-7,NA,TGTGCCAGCAGCTTCACACCCGCGGAGAGCTCCTACGAGCAGTACTTC,CASSFTPAESSYEQYF
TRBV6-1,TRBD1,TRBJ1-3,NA,TGTGCCAGCAGTGAAGCAGACAGGGGCCCCTCTGGAAACACCATATATTTT,CASSEADRGPSGNTIYF
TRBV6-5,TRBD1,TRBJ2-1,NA,TGTGCCAGCAGTCGGGACAGGGGGCTCTACAATGAGCAGTTCTTC,CASSRDRGLYNEQFF
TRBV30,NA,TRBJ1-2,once,TGTGCCTGGACGACTCACGGGGGCTACACCTTC,CAWTTHGGYTF
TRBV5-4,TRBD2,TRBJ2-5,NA,TGTGCCAGCAGCTCAGGACTAGCGGGAACCCGCCTTCTAGAGACCCAGTACTTC,CASSSGLAGTRLLETQYF
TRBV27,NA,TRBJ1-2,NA,TGTGCCAGCAGTTTATCGGCAGGGTCGTTCTATGGCTACACCTTC,CASSLSAGSFYGYTF
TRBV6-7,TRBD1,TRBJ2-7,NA,TGTGCCAGCAGTTACTGGAGGACAGGGGCCTACGAGCAGTACTTC,CASSYWRTGAYEQYF
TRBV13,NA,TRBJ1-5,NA,TGTGCCAGCAGCCGGGGTACAGGGTATAGTCGGCCCCAGCATTTT,CASSRGTGYSRPQHF
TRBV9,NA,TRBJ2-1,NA,TGTGCCAGCAGCGCTGAGCCTAGCTCCTACAATGAGCAGTTCTTC,CASSAEPSSYNEQFF
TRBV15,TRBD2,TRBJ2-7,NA,TGTGCCACCAGCGTCGAAGCGGGAGCGGGGGCCTACGAGCAGTACTTC,CATSVEAGAGAYEQYF
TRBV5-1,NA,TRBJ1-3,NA,TGCGCCAGCAGCTTAGCAGGGATGGGAAACACCATATATTTT,CASSLAGMGNTIYF
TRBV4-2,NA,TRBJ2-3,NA,TGTGCCAGCAGCCAAGTAGCGGCTAGCACAGATACGCAGTATTTT,CASSQVAASTDTQYF
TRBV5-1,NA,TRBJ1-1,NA,TGCGCCAGCAGCTTGGGGGTATCAGGGGCGAACACTGAAGCTTTCTTT,CASSLGVSGANTEAFF
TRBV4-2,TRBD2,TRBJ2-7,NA,TGTGCCAGCAGCCCAACCGGCACTAGCGGGGGGATCTACGAGCAGTACTTC,CASSPTGTSGGIYEQYF
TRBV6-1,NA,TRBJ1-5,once,TGTGCCAGCAGTGAACGGAGGGTCGCTCAGCCCCAGCATTTT,CASSERRVAQPQHF
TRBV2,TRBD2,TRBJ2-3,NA,TGTGCCAGCAGCCGTCAGGGAGCGGGGAGCACAGATACGCAGTATTTT,CASSRQGAGSTDTQYF
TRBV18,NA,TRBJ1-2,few,TGTGCCAGCTCACCCTCCAACAGGATTGGGGGGTCGGAGTATGGCTACACCTTC,CASSPSNRIGGSEYGYTF
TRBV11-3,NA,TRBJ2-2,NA,TGTGCCAGCAGCTTTGCCGGCGGGGAGCTGTTTTTT,CASSFAGGELFF
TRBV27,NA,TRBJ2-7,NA,TGTGCCAGCAGTTTGCCTTCCCGAGCCTCCTACGAGCAGTACTTC,CASSLPSRASYEQYF
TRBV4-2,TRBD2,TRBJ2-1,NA,TGTGCCAGCAGCTTCGGACTAGCGGATTCCTACAATGAGCAGTTCTTC,CASSFGLADSYNEQFF
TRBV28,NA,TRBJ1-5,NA,TGTGCCAGCACCCCCCAGGGAGGAGGCAATCAGCCCCAGCATTTT,CASTPQGGGNQPQHF
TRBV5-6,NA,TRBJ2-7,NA,TGTGCCAGCAGTAGGGGGACCCCTGAGGAGCAGTACTTC,CASSRGTPEEQYF